This TCR beta chain was documented in a study of Tregs in tolerant kidney transplant recipients. Study results and limitations: Activated donor B cell expansion appeared to reveal the most relevant donor-specific TCRbeta repertoire.

Sequencing used immunoSEQ multiplex PCR; TCRdb keeps in-frame clones, though not all of them. The repertoire holds 3,800 or so clones, roughly 85% seen once, with about 1.6% in the top ten. Thawed PBMCs were FACS-sorted into unstimulated CD4+CD25+CD127- regulatory T cells, CD4+CD25- non-regulatory cells, CD4 and CD8 cells. This CDR3 is built from 15 residues. The V gene's germline CDR1 is MDHEN and CDR2 SYDVKM. Between the trimmed V and J ends, which lost 7 bases and 3 bases, there was a span of 15 bases. A remark on this clone: Antigen: not known.

The receptor comes from a human donor who received a combined kidney and bone marrow transplant. The sequencing used Tregs from blood, collected before the transplant. The V gene is TRBV28, the J gene TRBJ2-2; a possible D gene is TRBD2 (5 bases). CDR3 in amino acids: CASTDGLAHTGELFF. The CDR3 nucleotides are TGTGCCAGCACCGACGGATTAGCGCACACCGGGGAGCTGTTTTTT.